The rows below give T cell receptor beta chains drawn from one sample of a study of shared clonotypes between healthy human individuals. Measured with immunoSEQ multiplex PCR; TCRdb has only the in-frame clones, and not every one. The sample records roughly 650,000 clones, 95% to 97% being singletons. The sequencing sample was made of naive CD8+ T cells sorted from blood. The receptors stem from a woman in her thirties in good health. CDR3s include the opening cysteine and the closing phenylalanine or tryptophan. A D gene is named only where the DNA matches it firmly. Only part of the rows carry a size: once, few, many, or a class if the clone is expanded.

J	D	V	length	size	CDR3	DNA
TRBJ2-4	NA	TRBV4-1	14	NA	CASSPQLGEDIQYF	TGCGCCAGCAGCCCCCAGTTGGGAGAGGACATTCAGTACTTC
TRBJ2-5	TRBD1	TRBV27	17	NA	CASSLYVTSTGGETQYF	TGTGCCAGCAGTTTATACGTGACCTCGACAGGGGGTGAGACCCAGTACTTC
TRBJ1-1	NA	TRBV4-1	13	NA	CASSLAGSTEAFF	TGCGCCAGCAGCCTTGCGGGTTCCACTGAAGCTTTCTTT
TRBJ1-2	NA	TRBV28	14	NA	CASSFGEGPWGYTF	TGTGCCAGCAGTTTCGGGGAGGGACCCTGGGGCTACACCTTC
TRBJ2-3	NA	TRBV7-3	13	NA	CASGQLKADTQYF	TGTGCCAGCGGACAACTCAAGGCAGATACGCAGTATTTT
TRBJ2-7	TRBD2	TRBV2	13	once	CASDTSGSYEQYF	TGTGCCAGCGATACTAGCGGGAGCTACGAGCAGTACTTC
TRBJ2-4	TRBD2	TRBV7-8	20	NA	CASTRNRGLAGGPGKNIQYF	TGTGCCAGCACTCGAAACCGGGGACTAGCGGGAGGGCCGGGCAAAAACATTCAGTACTTC
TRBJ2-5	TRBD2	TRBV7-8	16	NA	CASSLVSGRPPETQYF	TGTGCCAGCAGCTTGGTTAGCGGGAGGCCGCCCGAGACCCAGTACTTC
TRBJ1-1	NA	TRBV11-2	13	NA	CASSGGANTEAFF	TGTGCCAGCAGCGGGGGGGCGAACACTGAAGCTTTCTTT
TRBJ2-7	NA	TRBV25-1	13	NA	CATGGDGSYEQYF	TGTGCCACCGGAGGGGACGGGTCCTACGAGCAGTACTTC
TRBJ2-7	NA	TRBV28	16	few	CASSLYRGGVSYEQYF	TGTGCCAGCAGTCTATACCGCGGCGGGGTCTCCTACGAGCAGTACTTC
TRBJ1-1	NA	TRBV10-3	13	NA	CAIGTSNNTEAFF	TGTGCCATCGGTACTTCCAATAACACTGAAGCTTTCTTT
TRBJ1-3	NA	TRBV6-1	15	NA	CASSDLFETGNTIYF	TGTGCCAGCAGTGATCTTTTTGAAACTGGAAACACCATATATTTT
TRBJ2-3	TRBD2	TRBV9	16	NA	CASSVDSGRSTDTQYF	TGTGCCAGCAGCGTAGATAGCGGGAGAAGCACAGATACGCAGTATTTT
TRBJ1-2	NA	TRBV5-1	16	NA	CASSPTVGRTRGGYTF	TGCGCCAGCAGCCCCACCGTGGGACGGACGCGAGGCGGCTACACCTTC
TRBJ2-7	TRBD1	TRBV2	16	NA	CASSLDSGTAHYEQYF	TGTGCCAGCAGCTTGGACTCCGGGACAGCCCACTACGAGCAGTACTTC
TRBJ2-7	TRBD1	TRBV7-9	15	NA	CASSYYDRGTYEQYF	TGTGCCAGCAGCTATTATGACAGGGGAACCTACGAGCAGTACTTC
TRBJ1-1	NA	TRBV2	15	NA	CASASALWGRTEAFF	TGTGCCAGCGCCTCGGCCTTATGGGGGCGGACTGAAGCTTTCTTT
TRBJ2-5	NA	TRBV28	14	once	CASSLGLGQETQYF	TGTGCCAGCAGTCTTGGACTGGGCCAAGAGACCCAGTACTTC
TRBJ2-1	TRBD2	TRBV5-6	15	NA	CASSDSSGRWSEQFF	TGTGCCAGCAGCGACAGTAGCGGGAGATGGAGTGAGCAGTTCTTC
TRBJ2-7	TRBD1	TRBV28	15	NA	CASSTGEPTLHEQYF	TGTGCCAGCAGCACAGGGGAACCAACCCTCCACGAGCAGTACTTC
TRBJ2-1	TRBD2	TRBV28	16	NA	CASSPRAGGPPNEQFF	TGTGCCAGCAGCCCGAGGGCGGGAGGGCCGCCAAATGAGCAGTTCTTC
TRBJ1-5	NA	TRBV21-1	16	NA	CASLAGGRVSNQPQHF	TGTGCCAGCCTAGCTGGGGGGAGAGTAAGCAATCAGCCCCAGCATTTT
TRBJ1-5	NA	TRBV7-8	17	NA	CASSPRVQGYWAQPQHF	TGTGCCAGCAGCCCTAGGGTGCAGGGTTATTGGGCTCAGCCCCAGCATTTT
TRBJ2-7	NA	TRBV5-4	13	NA	CASTTAGSYEQYF	TGTGCCAGCACCACGGCAGGGTCCTACGAGCAGTACTTC
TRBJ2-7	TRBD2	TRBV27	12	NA	CASTSGNYEQYF	TGTGCCAGTACTAGCGGGAACTACGAGCAGTACTTC
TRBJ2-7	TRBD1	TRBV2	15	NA	CASSNPGQGNLEQYF	TGTGCCAGCAGCAATCCGGGACAGGGGAACCTTGAGCAGTACTTC
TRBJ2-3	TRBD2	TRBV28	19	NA	CASSSVGLAGLILPDTQYF	TGTGCCAGCAGTTCAGTGGGACTAGCGGGACTTATCCTGCCAGATACGCAGTATTTT
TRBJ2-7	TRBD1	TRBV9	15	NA	CASSGGGTGYHEQYF	TGTGCCAGCAGTGGGGGTGGGACAGGGTATCACGAGCAGTACTTC
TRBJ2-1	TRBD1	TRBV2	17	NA	CASSGHRGQALTNEQFF	TGTGCCAGCAGCGGGCACAGGGGGCAGGCTCTTACGAATGAGCAGTTCTTC
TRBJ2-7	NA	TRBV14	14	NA	CASSLRDPLAEQYF	TGTGCCAGCAGCCTCCGAGACCCTTTAGCCGAGCAGTACTTC
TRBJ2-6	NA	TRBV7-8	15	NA	CASSPPVPGANVLTF	TGTGCCAGCAGCCCGCCGGTGCCTGGGGCCAACGTCCTGACTTTC
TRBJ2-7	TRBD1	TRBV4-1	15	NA	CASSQVDRGNYEQYF	TGCGCCAGCAGCCAAGTCGACAGGGGGAACTACGAGCAGTACTTC
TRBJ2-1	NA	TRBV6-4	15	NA	CASSDGGGYHNEQFF	TGTGCCAGCAGTGACGGGGGGGGCTACCACAATGAGCAGTTCTTC
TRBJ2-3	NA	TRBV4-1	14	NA	CASRLRSGTDTQYF	TGCGCCAGCAGGTTGCGGTCTGGCACAGATACGCAGTATTTT
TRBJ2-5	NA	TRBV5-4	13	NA	CASRPSGHETQYF	TGTGCCAGCAGGCCGAGCGGTCACGAGACCCAGTACTTC
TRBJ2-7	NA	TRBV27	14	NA	CASSLGGLRQPRHF	TGTGCCAGCAGTTTAGGCGGCCTACGGCAGCCGAGGCATTTC
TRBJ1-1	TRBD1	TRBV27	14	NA	CASSVTGGWPEAFF	TGTGCCAGCAGTGTGACAGGGGGCTGGCCTGAAGCTTTCTTT
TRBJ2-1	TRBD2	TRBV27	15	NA	CASSLVLAEYNEQFF	TGTGCCAGCAGTTTAGTGCTAGCGGAATACAATGAGCAGTTCTTC
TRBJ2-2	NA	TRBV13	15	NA	CASSPTSGNTGELFF	TGTGCCAGCAGCCCGACCAGCGGAAACACCGGGGAGCTGTTTTTT
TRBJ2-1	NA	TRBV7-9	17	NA	CASSWGPSGLSYNEQFF	TGTGCCAGCAGCTGGGGGCCTAGCGGCCTCTCCTACAATGAGCAGTTCTTC
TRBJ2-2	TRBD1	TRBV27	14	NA	CASMSGGATGELFF	TGTGCCAGCATGTCAGGGGGCGCCACCGGGGAGCTGTTTTTT
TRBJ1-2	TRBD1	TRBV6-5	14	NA	CASSQLGTGLGYTF	TGTGCCAGCAGCCAACTCGGGACAGGGCTTGGCTACACCTTC
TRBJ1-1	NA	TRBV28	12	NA	CASSSTPPEAFF	TGTGCCAGCAGTTCTACCCCGCCTGAAGCTTTCTTT
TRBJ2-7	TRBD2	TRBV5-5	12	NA	CASQGGGYEQYF	TGTGCCAGCCAGGGCGGGGGTTACGAGCAGTACTTC
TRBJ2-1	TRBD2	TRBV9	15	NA	CASSVETSGMGEQFF	TGTGCCAGCAGCGTAGAAACTAGCGGGATGGGTGAGCAGTTCTTC
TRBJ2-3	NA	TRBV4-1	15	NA	CASSRRDGPPDTQYF	TGCGCCAGCAGCCGACGGGACGGGCCCCCAGATACGCAGTATTTT
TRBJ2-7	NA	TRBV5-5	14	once	CASSYYRGPYEQYF	TGTGCCAGCAGCTACTACCGGGGCCCTTACGAGCAGTACTTC
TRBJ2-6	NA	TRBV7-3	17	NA	CASSLEHGGSGANVLTF	TGTGCCAGCAGCTTAGAGCACGGTGGCTCTGGGGCCAACGTCCTGACTTTC